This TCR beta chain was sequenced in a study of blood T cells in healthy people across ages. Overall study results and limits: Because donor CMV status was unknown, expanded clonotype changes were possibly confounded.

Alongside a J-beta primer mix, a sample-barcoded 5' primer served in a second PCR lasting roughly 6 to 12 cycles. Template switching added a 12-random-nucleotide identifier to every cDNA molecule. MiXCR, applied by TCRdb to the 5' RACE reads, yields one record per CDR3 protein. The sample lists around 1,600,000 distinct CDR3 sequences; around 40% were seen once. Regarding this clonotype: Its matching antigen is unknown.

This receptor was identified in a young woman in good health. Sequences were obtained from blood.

The CDR3 DNA is TGTGCCAGCAGTTTATCCGGGACAGGGGGTGGGGGCAATCAGCCCCAGCATTTT. This gives the protein CASSLSGTGGGGNQPQHF. The chain links TRBV12-3 or TRBV12-4 to TRBJ1-5, with 11 bases fitting TRBD1. Trimming removed 2 bases from V and 2 bases from J; junction bases left unmatched: 8. The CDR3 has 18 residues.